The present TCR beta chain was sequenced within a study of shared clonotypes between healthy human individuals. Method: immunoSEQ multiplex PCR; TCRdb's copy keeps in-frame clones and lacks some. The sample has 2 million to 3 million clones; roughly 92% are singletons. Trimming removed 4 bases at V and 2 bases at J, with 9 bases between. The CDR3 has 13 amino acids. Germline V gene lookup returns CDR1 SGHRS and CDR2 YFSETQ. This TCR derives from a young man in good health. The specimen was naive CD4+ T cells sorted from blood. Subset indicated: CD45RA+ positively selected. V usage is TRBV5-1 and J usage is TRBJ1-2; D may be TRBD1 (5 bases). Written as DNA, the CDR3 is TGCGCCAGCAGCCCTGGGGACAACTATGGCTACACCTTC. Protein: CASSPGDNYGYTF. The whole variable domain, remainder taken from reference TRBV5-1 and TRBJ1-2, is KAGVTQTPRYLIKTRGQQVTLSCSPISGHRSVSWYQQTPGQGLQFLFEYFSETQRNKGNFPGRFSGRQFSNSRSEMNVSTLELGDSALYLCASSPGDNYGYTFGSGTRLTVV.